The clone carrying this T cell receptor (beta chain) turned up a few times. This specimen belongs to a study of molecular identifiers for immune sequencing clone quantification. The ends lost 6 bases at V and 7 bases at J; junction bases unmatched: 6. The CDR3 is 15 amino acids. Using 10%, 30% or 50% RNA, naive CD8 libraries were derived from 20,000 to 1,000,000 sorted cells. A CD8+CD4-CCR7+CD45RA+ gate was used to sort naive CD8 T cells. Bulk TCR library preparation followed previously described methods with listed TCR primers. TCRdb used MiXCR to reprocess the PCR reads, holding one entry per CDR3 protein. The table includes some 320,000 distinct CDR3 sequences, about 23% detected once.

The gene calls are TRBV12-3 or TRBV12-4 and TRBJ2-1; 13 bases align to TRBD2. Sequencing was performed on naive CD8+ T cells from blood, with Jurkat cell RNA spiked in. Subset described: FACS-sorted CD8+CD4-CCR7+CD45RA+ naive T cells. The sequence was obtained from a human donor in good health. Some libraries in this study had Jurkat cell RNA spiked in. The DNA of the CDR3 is TGTGCCAGCAGCTCACTAGCGGGAGGGGGGAATGAGCAGTTCTTC. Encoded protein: CASSSLAGGGNEQFF.